This T cell receptor (beta chain) was found in a study of blood T cell repertoires in COVID-19. Turning to the study itself: The study drew acute and convalescent COVID-19 samples from the United States, Italy and Spain. In each case, the material was cDNA or gDNA derived from T cells, B-cell-depleted T cells, or PBMCs.

Per the germline V gene, CDR1 is SGHAT and CDR2 is FQNNGV. V was clipped by 5 bases and J by 0 bases; unmatched bases: 10. The CDR3 has 18 residues. Repertoires were generated with immunoSEQ multiplex PCR, while TCRdb's copy carries only in-frame clones and drops some. This table holds around 370,000 clones, around 87% found once. The J gene is TRBJ1-6, the V gene TRBV11-2; 7 bases are a match to TRBD1. Sequencing used peripheral blood. This sequence was found in a young man with active or convalescent COVID-19. CDR3 sequence: CASSPVGRGLSYNSPLHF. The DNA of the CDR3 is TGTGCCAGCAGCCCCGTCGGTAGGGGGCTCTCCTATAATTCACCCCTCCACTTT.